Below are 20 T cell receptor beta chains sequenced from a single sample in a study of T cells in Graves' hyperthyroidism and ophthalmopathy. RNA transcripts gave rise to amplified TCR beta CDR3 regions. A set of HTBI primers served as the primers for a first-round RT-PCR of the TCR CDR3. One entry per CDR3 protein results from TCRdb running MiXCR on the multiplex PCR reads. The sample contains more than 350,000 distinct CDR3 sequences, nearly 15% of which appear only once. The material sequenced was blood. These receptors all stem from a woman aged 55-69 years with Graves' ophthalmopathy.

This clonotype was counted at least ten times. The V and J genes are TRBV24-1 and TRBJ2-1; 9 bases align to TRBD2. The CDR3 sequence is 16 residues long. V lost 0 bases, J lost 7 bases, and 6 bases stayed unmatched. Germline V CDR1 and CDR2: KGHDR, SFDVKD. The CDR3 region has the DNA TGTGCCACCAGTGATTTGGCTAGCGGGAAGCTAAATGAGCAGTTCTTC. This encodes CATSDLASGKLNEQFF.

Many counts were recorded for this clonotype. J is TRBJ1-5 and V is TRBV3-1, with D unresolved. This CDR3 comprises 14 residues. The ends were cut back, 1 base at V and 2 bases at J, with 6 bases in the middle. Germline CDR1 and CDR2: LGHDT and YNNKEL (reference sequence). In nucleotides, the CDR3 is TGTGCCAGCAGCCAAGGAGTTGGCAATCAGCCCCAGCATTTT. It yields the protein CASSQGVGNQPQHF.

There are a few counts of this clonotype. This chain uses TRBV7-8 with TRBJ2-3; TRBD2 matches 8 bases. Unmatched junction bases numbered 11, after V lost 5 bases and J lost 10 bases. The length of the CDR3 is 14 residues. In germline, CDR1 is SGHVS, CDR2 FQNEAQ. The CDR3 coding sequence is TGTGCCAGCAGCCCTCGGGGGGGGCTCCTCCCGCAGTATTTT. It translates to CASSPRGGLLPQYF. Based on the CDR3 plus reference TRBV7-8 and TRBJ2-3, the full variable domain is GAGVSQSPRYKVAKRGQDVALRCDPISGHVSLFWYQQALGQGPEFLTYFQNEAQLDKSGLPSDRFFAERPEGSVSTLKIQRTQQEDSAVYLCASSPRGGLLPQYFGPGTRLTVL.

This clonotype showed up many times. The gene calls are TRBV13 and TRBJ2-7, with TRBD1 matching 10 bases. The CDR3 is 16 amino acids. The germline CDR1 and CDR2 sequences are PRHDT and FYEKMQ (reference sequence). V shed 5 bases, J shed 6 bases, and the junction held 13 bases outside the gene matches. CDR3 sequence (DNA): TGTGCCAGCAGCCCAGCCTGGGACAGGGGAGGATCCGAGCAGTACTTC. It is translated as CASSPAWDRGGSEQYF.

This clonotype was counted ten times or more. The V and J genes are TRBV18 and TRBJ1-1; D remains unclear. Trimming shortened V by 5 bases and J by 4 bases, and 8 bases separated the two germline ends. The CDR3 length is 12 residues. The germline CDR1 and CDR2 sequences are KGHSH and LQKENI. For the CDR3, the DNA is TGTGCCAGCTCATTTGACATCACTGAAGCTTTCTTT. Amino acids: CASSFDITEAFF.

This clonotype was observed many times. The gene calls are TRBV9 and TRBJ1-1; no definite D call. Germline-derived CDR1 and CDR2 are SGDLS and YYNGEE. The CDR3 length is 13 residues. V was clipped by 3 bases and J by 5 bases, with 11 bases between them. For the CDR3, the DNA is TGTGCCAGCAGCGCGTACGGGGAGACTGAAGCTTTCTTT. Translation gives CASSAYGETEAFF.

This clonotype was picked up many times. This chain links TRBV3-1 with TRBJ1-6; 10 nucleotides match TRBD1. The CDR3 runs 14 residues. J was trimmed by 10 bases and V by 1 base; bases with no gene match: 1. Germline-derived CDR1 and CDR2 are LGHDT and YNNKEL (reference sequence). This CDR3 is CASSQAGQGSPLHF. CDR3 DNA sequence: TGTGCCAGCAGCCAAGCGGGACAGGGGTCACCCCTCCACTTT.

In its sample, this clonotype was seen many times. The chain couples TRBV30 to TRBJ2-7; 9 nucleotides align to TRBD2. With V trimmed by 0 bases and J by 3 bases, 9 bases remained unmatched. The CDR3 is made up of 16 amino acids. Germline V CDR1 and CDR2: GTSNPN, SVGIG (reference sequence). Here the CDR3 reads CAWSVRKLAGSYEQYF. The CDR3 DNA is TGTGCCTGGAGTGTAAGGAAGCTAGCGGGAAGCTACGAGCAGTACTTC.

Concerning this clonotype: A much larger clone is a single base away; this may be a read error. This chain connects TRBV5-1 to TRBJ2-1; a possible D gene is TRBD2 (5 bases). CDR1 SGHRS and CDR2 YFSETQ come from the germline V gene. The CDR3 runs 15 residues. CDR3 in DNA: TGCGCCAGCAGCTACGAACTAGGCCTATACAATGAGCGGTTCTTC. Its translation: CASSYELGLYNERFF.

The rearrangement links TRBV19 to TRBJ2-3, with unresolved D. V was pared by 7 bases and J by 0 bases, with 11 bases between. The CDR3 spans 14 residues. Germline V CDR1 and CDR2: LNHDA, SQIVND (reference sequence). The CDR3 region is CASTPGTSTDTQYF. The CDR3 coding sequence is TGTGCCAGTACCCCAGGTACTAGCACAGATACGCAGTATTTT.

A word on this clonotype: A read error may explain this, as a much larger clone is one base away. V usage is TRBV30 and J usage is TRBJ1-1; the D gene is possibly TRBD1 (5 bases). Germline CDR1 and CDR2: GTSNPN and SVGIG (reference sequence). This CDR3 is built from 12 residues. The CDR3 spells CVWVGMGPEAFF. The CDR3 region has the DNA TGTGTCTGGGTCGGGATGGGACCTGAAGCTTTCTTT.

V is TRBV15 and J is TRBJ1-1; D is ambiguous. CDR3 size: 17 residues. V was pared by 4 bases and J by 0 bases, with 18 bases between. The germline V gene has CDR1 LNHNV and CDR2 YYDKDF (reference sequence). The CDR3 spells CATSIPGFGSMNTEAFF. The CDR3 DNA follows: TGTGCCACCAGCATACCGGGCTTCGGGAGTATGAACACTGAAGCTTTCTTT.

This clonotype was recorded at least ten times. The chain is built from TRBV20-1 and TRBJ2-7; weak D call: TRBD1 (6 bases). Trimming removed 5 bases from V and 3 bases from J, with 17 bases in between. CDR3 length equals 14 residues. Germline CDR1 DFQATT, CDR2 SNEGSKA (reference sequence). The CDR3 sequence is CSAVDSLGFYEQYF. The CDR3, as DNA: TGCAGTGCTGTGGACAGTTTGGGGTTCTACGAGCAGTACTTC.

This clonotype came up many times. This sequence joins TRBV3-1 and TRBJ1-5; 10 nucleotides line up with TRBD1. The CDR3 has 16 amino acids. Germline V CDR1 and CDR2: LGHDT, YNNKEL (reference sequence). J lost 3 bases, V lost 4 bases, and 6 bases had no gene match. The CDR3 DNA reads TGTGCCAGCAGCCCCCGGGACAGGGGAGACAATCAGCCCCAGCATTTT. The encoded protein is CASSPRDRGDNQPQHF.

This clonotype was detected many times. The CDR3 reads CSARGIEGAGGTYNEQFF. The CDR3 coding sequence is TGCAGTGCTAGAGGAATTGAGGGGGCGGGAGGAACCTACAATGAGCAGTTCTTC. The chain is built from TRBV20-1 and TRBJ2-1, with D possibly being TRBD2 (8 bases). The CDR3 is made up of 18 amino acids. Germline-derived CDR1 and CDR2 are DFQATT and SNEGSKA (reference sequence). The germline V and J ends were trimmed by 1 base and 2 bases, with 21 bases remaining between them.

There are many counts of this clonotype. The chain employs TRBV11-2 and TRBJ1-1; perhaps TRBD1 as D (5 bases). V was trimmed by 5 bases and J by 11 bases, leaving 24 bases between them. The CDR3 is 15 amino acids. Per the germline V gene, CDR1 is SGHAT and CDR2 is FQNNGV. For the CDR3, the DNA is TGTGCCAGCAGCCCCACCGGGACTGAGCGACTTGGGGCTTTCTTT. Encoded protein: CASSPTGTERLGAFF.

The V gene is TRBV19, the J gene TRBJ2-2; the match to TRBD1 covers 7 bases. The CDR3 totals 17 residues. The germline CDR1 and CDR2 sequences are LNHDA and SQIVND (reference sequence). V gave up 4 bases and J gave up 0 bases; unmatched junction bases: 8. The CDR3 region has the DNA TGTGCCAGTAGTAATCACAGGGGCCCTACGAACACCGGGGAGCTGTTTTTT. Its protein product is CASSNHRGPTNTGELFF.

This chain uses TRBV6-1 with TRBJ1-2; D remains ambiguous. The length of the CDR3 is 13 residues. CDR1 and CDR2 (germline): MNHNS, SASEGT. V was cut by 2 bases and J by 2 bases, with 6 bases left in between. The chain's CDR3 is CASSETSNYGYTF. The CDR3 bases are TGTGCCAGCAGTGAAACTTCCAACTATGGCTACACCTTC.

Notes on this clonotype: This could be a read error, since a much larger clone is one nucleotide away. The chain employs TRBV10-3 and TRBJ2-3; TRBD2 might be the D (5 bases). Germline loops: CDR1 ENHRY, CDR2 SYGVKD. The CDR3 runs 14 residues. The CDR3 nucleotides are TGTGCCATCAGTGAGTCGCAGCGGCAAGATGCGCAGTATTTT. This sequence encodes CAISESQRQDAQYF.

This clonotype was seen at least ten times. The CDR3 sequence: CASSRSDSTGELFF. CDR3 nucleotide sequence: TGCGCCAGCAGCCGGAGCGACTCCACCGGGGAGCTGTTTTTT. J is TRBJ2-2 and V is TRBV5-1; D not resolved. Per germline, CDR1 SGHRS and CDR2 YFSETQ. With 4 bases removed from V and 4 bases from J, the gap between germline ends came to 11 bases. This CDR3 is 14 amino acids long.